Presented here are 23 T cell receptor beta chains from one specimen sequenced in a study of blood T cell repertoires in COVID-19. The table came from immunoSEQ multiplex PCR; TCRdb's copy has only in-frame clones and leaves some out. The table records more than 250,000 clones, over 75% of them present only once. The sample was PBMCs or T cells enriched from blood (not recorded which). The receptors derive from a woman between 18 and 29 years old who had recovered from COVID-19.

Note on this clone: Other nucleotide sequences from this sample produce the same CDR3. The chain has TRBV5-1 and TRBJ1-5; 7 bases fit TRBD1. V shed 0 bases, J shed 2 bases, and the junction held 2 bases outside the gene matches. The germline gives CDR1 SGHRS, CDR2 YFSETQ. The CDR3 sequence is 15 residues long. The DNA for the CDR3 is TGCGCCAGCAGCTTGGCTACAGGGGGCAATCAGCCCCAGCATTTT. Its translation is CASSLATGGNQPQHF.

This rearrangement joins TRBV5-6 to TRBJ1-2, with 10 bases identical to TRBD1. The CDR3 covers 15 residues. Trimming at V came to 4 bases and at J to 1 base, leaving 4 bases not matched to a gene. Germline CDR1 SGHDT, CDR2 YYEEEE. The CDR3 nucleotides are TGTGCCAGCAGCCTGGGACAGGGGTATAACTATGGCTACACCTTC. It is translated as CASSLGQGYNYGYTF.

The chain has TRBV5-1 and TRBJ2-5, with 7 nucleotides matching TRBD2. Germline CDR1 and CDR2: SGHRS and YFSETQ. The CDR3 is 14 amino acids. Trimming at V came to 0 bases and at J to 2 bases, leaving 1 base not matched to a gene. CDR3 region: CASSLVGGQETQYF. CDR3 bases: TGCGCCAGCAGCTTGGTGGGGGGGCAAGAGACCCAGTACTTC. Based on the CDR3 plus reference TRBV5-1 and TRBJ2-5, the full variable domain is KAGVTQTPRYLIKTRGQQVTLSCSPISGHRSVSWYQQTPGQGLQFLFEYFSETQRNKGNFPGRFSGRQFSNSRSEMNVSTLELGDSALYLCASSLVGGQETQYFGPGTRLLVL.

This clone was seen a single time. The V gene is TRBV6-1, the J gene TRBJ1-4, with D possibly matching TRBD1 (5 bases). This CDR3 is built from 15 residues. Germline values: CDR1 MNHNS, CDR2 SASEGT. V was trimmed by 3 bases and J by 5 bases, leaving 13 bases between them. CDR3 nucleotide sequence: TGTGCCAGCAGTGATCGTCGGGGGGGGAATGAAAAACTGTTTTTT. Amino acids: CASSDRRGGNEKLFF.

Here the CDR3 reads CAISAGTVYGYTF. The CDR3 DNA follows: TGTGCCATCAGTGCCGGGACAGTTTATGGCTACACCTTC. The chain uses TRBV10-3 and TRBJ1-2, with 7 bases lining up with TRBD1. The CDR3 runs 13 residues. Per germline, CDR1 ENHRY and CDR2 SYGVKD. V shed 4 bases, J shed 5 bases, and the junction held 4 bases outside the gene matches.

V and J are TRBV29-1 and TRBJ2-7, with D perhaps TRBD1 (6 bases). V lost 7 bases and J 1 base, leaving 14 bases between the germline ends. Germline CDR1 SQVTM, CDR2 ANQGSEA. The CDR3 sequence is 13 residues long. CDR3 coding DNA: TGCAGCGCTTCGGGACAAGTGTCCTACGAGCAGTACTTC. Its protein is CSASGQVSYEQYF.

J is TRBJ1-5 and V is TRBV6-4; D is ambiguous. The V end lost 7 bases, the J end lost 4 bases, and 20 bases lay between the germline ends. The CDR3 runs to 16 residues. Germline CDR1 and CDR2: MRHNA and SNTAGT. The CDR3, as DNA: TGTGCCAGCATTATCGACGGGTTTCGGGAAAATCAGCCCCAGCATTTT. Its translation is CASIIDGFRENQPQHF.

CDR3 nucleotide sequence: TGTGCCAGCAGCCACGGGGGGGCGCTGATATTAAGCTCCTACAATGAGCAGTTCTTC. It is translated as CASSHGGALILSSYNEQFF. This chain joins TRBV7-4 and TRBJ2-1; 8 positions agree with TRBD2. Looked up from germline, CDR1 is SGHVT and CDR2 is SQSDAQ. The length of the CDR3 is 19 residues. Trimming at V came to 5 bases and at J to 0 bases, leaving 15 bases not matched to a gene.

V and J are TRBV29-1 and TRBJ2-1; 8 nucleotides match TRBD2. The germline V gene has CDR1 SQVTM and CDR2 ANQGSEA. This CDR3 has 14 amino acids. V trimming: 7 bases; J trimming: 0 bases; junction bases outside the gene matches: 5. CDR3 sequence reads: CSARGGVSYNEQFF. The CDR3 bases are TGCAGCGCCCGGGGGGGAGTCTCCTACAATGAGCAGTTCTTC.

The chain links TRBV10-1 to TRBJ2-3; 8 positions agree with TRBD2. Germline V gives CDR1 WNHNN, CDR2 SYGVQD (reference sequence). J gave up 5 bases and V 3 bases, and 13 bases lay outside the gene matches. The CDR3 is 17 amino acids. The CDR3, as DNA: TGCGCCAGCAGTGACCCGCGGGGGGACCGGTTAGGAGATACGCAGTATTTT. It codes for CASSDPRGDRLGDTQYF.

The genes are TRBV6-1 and TRBJ1-5; TRBD1 agrees at 8 bases. This CDR3 spans 16 amino acids. The trim removed 0 bases at V and 6 bases at J, leaving 7 bases unmatched. Germline CDR1 and CDR2: MNHNS and SASEGT. The CDR3 nucleotides are TGTGCCAGCAGTGAAGCAGCAGGGGGCGGAAGTCAGCCCCAGCATTTT. This codes for CASSEAAGGGSQPQHF.

The genes are TRBV7-3 and TRBJ2-2, with TRBD2 identical over 8 bases. CDR3 size: 16 residues. Germline V gene data show CDR1 as SGHTA and CDR2 as FQGTGA. After removal of 4 bases from V and 5 bases from J, the junction contained 9 bases not matched to a gene. CDR3 nucleotide sequence: TGTGCCAGCAGCTCACCTCGGGGGGGTGAGACCGGGGAGCTGTTTTTT. Protein sequence: CASSSPRGGETGELFF.

The chain is built from TRBV19 and TRBJ2-2; TRBD1 matches 7 bases. After removal of 5 bases from V and 3 bases from J, the junction contained 6 bases not matched to a gene. Germline loops: CDR1 LNHDA, CDR2 SQIVND (reference sequence). There are 15 residues in the CDR3. The CDR3 nucleotides read TGTGCCAGTAGTCTGATAACAGGGGACACCGGGGAGCTGTTTTTT. It specifies CASSLITGDTGELFF.

The chain combines TRBV19 with TRBJ1-4; TRBD1 aligns across 7 bases. This CDR3 has 16 amino acids. Germline CDR1 and CDR2: LNHDA and SQIVND (reference sequence). The V and J ends lost 5 bases and 8 bases, in that order; junction bases with no gene match: 14. The CDR3 DNA reads as TGTGCCAGTAGTGAACTATACAGGGGAGGCTGGGAAAAACTGTTTTTT. Protein: CASSELYRGGWEKLFF.

The chain employs TRBV10-1 and TRBJ1-4; 8 bases are a match to TRBD1. Germline V gives CDR1 WNHNN, CDR2 SYGVQD (reference sequence). V shed 4 bases and J 7 bases; nucleotides not matched to a gene: 14. This CDR3 contains 17 residues. CDR3: CASSVGGDRPKREKLFF. The DNA for the CDR3 is TGCGCCAGCAGTGTGGGTGGGGACAGGCCTAAACGTGAAAAACTGTTTTTT.

The J gene is TRBJ2-5, the V gene TRBV14; D might be TRBD2 (7 bases). V was clipped by 4 bases and J by 5 bases, with 29 bases between them. The CDR3 has 19 amino acids. CDR1 and CDR2 from the germline V gene are SGHDN and FVKESK. The CDR3 DNA is TGTGCCAGCAGCCCAGAGGAAAGAACGGGGGGCGCCCCGGGTGAGACCCAGTACTTC. Protein sequence: CASSPEERTGGAPGETQYF. Full variable domain (rest looked up from reference TRBV14 and TRBJ2-5): EAGVTQFPSHSVIEKGQTVTLRCDPISGHDNLYWYRRVMGKEIKFLLHFVKESKQDESGMPNNRFLAERTGGTYSTLKVQPAELEDSGVYFCASSPEERTGGAPGETQYFGPGTRLLVL.

The chain is built from TRBV28 and TRBJ2-1; unclear D gene. V was cut by 3 bases and J by 8 bases, with 11 bases left in between. The V gene's germline CDR1 is MDHEN and CDR2 SYDVKM. The CDR3 consists of 13 residues. This chain's CDR3 is CASSFLVRDEQFF. The DNA for the CDR3 is TGTGCCAGCAGTTTCCTAGTTCGGGATGAGCAGTTCTTC.

The V call is TRBV4-2, the J call TRBJ1-5, with 8 bases matching TRBD1. The CDR3 covers 15 residues. V trimming: 0 bases; J trimming: 6 bases; junction bases outside the gene matches: 4. The V gene's germline CDR1 is LGHNA and CDR2 YNFKEQ. CDR3 coding DNA: TGTGCCAGCAGCCAAGAGCAGGGGGCCTTTCAGCCCCAGCATTTT. Its protein product is CASSQEQGAFQPQHF.

The chain employs TRBV4-2 and TRBJ1-3; 12 bases fit TRBD1. The CDR3 has 19 amino acids. V lost 5 bases, J lost 0 bases, and 11 bases stayed unmatched. Per the germline V gene, CDR1 is LGHNA and CDR2 is YNFKEQ. This CDR3 reads CASSFRTGQGALSGNTIYF. DNA for the CDR3: TGTGCCAGCAGCTTTCGAACGGGACAGGGGGCCCTCTCTGGAAACACCATATATTTT.

This chain uses TRBV3-1 (or the pseudogene TRBV3-2) with TRBJ1-6; no definite D call. Germline CDR1 reads LGHDT; CDR2 reads YNNKEL (reference sequence). Trimming cost V 1 base and J 10 bases, with 14 bases left between them. The CDR3 runs to 15 residues. The CDR3 reads CASSQGARGDSPLHF. The DNA of the CDR3 is TGTGCCAGCAGCCAAGGCGCTCGGGGAGACTCACCCCTCCACTTT.

This clone has a single count. The chain carries TRBV3-1 (or the pseudogene TRBV3-2) and TRBJ2-7; 9 bases match TRBD1. CDR1 and CDR2 from the germline V gene are LGHDT and YNNKEL (reference sequence). Trimming at V came to 3 bases and at J to 3 bases, leaving 3 bases not matched to a gene. The CDR3 consists of 14 residues. The CDR3 here is CASSHRDRDYEQYF. The CDR3 DNA reads TGTGCCAGCAGCCACCGGGACAGGGACTACGAGCAGTACTTC.

V usage is TRBV5-4 and J usage is TRBJ1-1; 12 nucleotides line up with TRBD1. The V segment lost 5 bases and the J segment 4 bases; nucleotides outside the gene matches: 15. The germline gives CDR1 SGHNT, CDR2 YYREEE (reference sequence). CDR3 length equals 18 residues. CDR3 in amino acids: CASSFSSGQGARGTEAFF. Here the CDR3 DNA reads TGTGCCAGCAGTTTCTCCTCGGGACAGGGGGCGAGGGGCACTGAAGCTTTCTTT. The entire variable domain, with the rest obtained from reference TRBV5-4 and TRBJ1-1, is as follows: ETGVTQSPTHLIKTRGQQVTLRCSSQSGHNTVSWYQQALGQGPQFIFQYYREEENGRGNFPPRFSGLQFPNYSSELNVNALELDDSALYLCASSFSSGQGARGTEAFFGQGTRLTVV.

This sequence joins TRBV5-6 and TRBJ2-1; D is possibly TRBD1 (6 bases). The CDR3 loop spans 17 amino acids. Per germline, CDR1 SGHDT and CDR2 YYEEEE. V lost 4 bases and J 2 bases, leaving 19 bases between the germline ends. In DNA form, the CDR3 reads TGTGCCAGCAGCGCTACTACCGGGACAAACACCTACAATGAGCAGTTCTTC. Protein sequence: CASSATTGTNTYNEQFF. Drawing the rest from reference TRBV5-6 and TRBJ2-1, the complete variable domain is DAGVTQSPTHLIKTRGQQVTLRCSPKSGHDTVSWYQQALGQGPQFIFQYYEEEERQRGNFPDRFSGHQFPNYSSELNVNALLLGDSALYLCASSATTGTNTYNEQFFGPGTRLTVL.